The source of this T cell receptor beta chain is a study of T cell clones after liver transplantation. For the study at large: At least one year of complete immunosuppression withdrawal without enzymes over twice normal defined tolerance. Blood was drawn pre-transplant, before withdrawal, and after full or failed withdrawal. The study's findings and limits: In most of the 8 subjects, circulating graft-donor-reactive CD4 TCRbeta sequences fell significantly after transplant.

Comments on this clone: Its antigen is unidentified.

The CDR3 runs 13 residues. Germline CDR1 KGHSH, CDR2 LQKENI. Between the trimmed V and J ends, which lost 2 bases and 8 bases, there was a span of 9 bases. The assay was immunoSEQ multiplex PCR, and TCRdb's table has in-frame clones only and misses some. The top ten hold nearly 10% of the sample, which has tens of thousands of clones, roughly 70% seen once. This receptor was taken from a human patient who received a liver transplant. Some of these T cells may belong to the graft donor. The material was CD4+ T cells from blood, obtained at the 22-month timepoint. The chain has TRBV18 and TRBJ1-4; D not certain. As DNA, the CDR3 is TGTGCCAGCTCACCAGGGTCCACAGAAAAACTGTTTTTT. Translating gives CASSPGSTEKLFF.